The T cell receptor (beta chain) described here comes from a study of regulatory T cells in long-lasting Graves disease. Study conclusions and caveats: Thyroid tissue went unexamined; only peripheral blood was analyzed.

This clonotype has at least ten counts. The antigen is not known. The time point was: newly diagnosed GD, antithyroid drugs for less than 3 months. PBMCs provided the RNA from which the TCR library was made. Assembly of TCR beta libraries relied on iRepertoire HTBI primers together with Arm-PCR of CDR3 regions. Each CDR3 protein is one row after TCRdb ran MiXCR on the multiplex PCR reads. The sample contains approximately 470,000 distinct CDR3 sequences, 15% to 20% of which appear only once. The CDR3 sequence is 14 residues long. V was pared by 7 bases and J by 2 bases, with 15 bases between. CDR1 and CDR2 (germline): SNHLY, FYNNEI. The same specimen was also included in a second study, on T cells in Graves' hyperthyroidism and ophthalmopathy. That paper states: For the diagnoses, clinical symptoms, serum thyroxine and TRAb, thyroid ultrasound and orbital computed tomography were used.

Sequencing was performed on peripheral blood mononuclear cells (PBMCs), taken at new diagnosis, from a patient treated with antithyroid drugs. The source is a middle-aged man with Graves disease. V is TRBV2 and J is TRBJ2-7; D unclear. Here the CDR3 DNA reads TGTGCCAGCAAATGGTTTACCGAAGCCTACGAGCAGTACTTC. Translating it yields CASKWFTEAYEQYF.